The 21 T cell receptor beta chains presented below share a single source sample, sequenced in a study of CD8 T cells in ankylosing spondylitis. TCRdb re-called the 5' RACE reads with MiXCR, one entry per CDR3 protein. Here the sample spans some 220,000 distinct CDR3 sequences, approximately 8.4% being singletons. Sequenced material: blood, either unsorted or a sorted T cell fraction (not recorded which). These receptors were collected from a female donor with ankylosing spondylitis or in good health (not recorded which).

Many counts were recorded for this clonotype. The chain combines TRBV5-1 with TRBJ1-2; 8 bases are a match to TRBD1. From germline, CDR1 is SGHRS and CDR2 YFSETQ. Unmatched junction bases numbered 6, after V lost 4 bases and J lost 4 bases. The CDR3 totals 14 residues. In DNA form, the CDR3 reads TGCGCCAGCAGCATAGGACAGGGCACCTATGGCTACACCTTC. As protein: CASSIGQGTYGYTF.

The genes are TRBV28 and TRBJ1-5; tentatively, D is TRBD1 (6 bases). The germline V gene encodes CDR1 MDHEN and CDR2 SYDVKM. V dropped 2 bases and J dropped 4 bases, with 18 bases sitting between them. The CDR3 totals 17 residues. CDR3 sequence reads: CASSLGLNRAYNQPQHF. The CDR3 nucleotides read TGTGCCAGCAGTTTAGGTTTGAACAGGGCCTATAATCAGCCCCAGCATTTT.

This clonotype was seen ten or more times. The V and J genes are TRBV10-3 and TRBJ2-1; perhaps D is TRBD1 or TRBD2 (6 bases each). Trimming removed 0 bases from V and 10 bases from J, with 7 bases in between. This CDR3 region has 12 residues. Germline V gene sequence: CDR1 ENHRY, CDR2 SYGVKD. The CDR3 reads CAISESGGEQFF. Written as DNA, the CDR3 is TGTGCCATCAGTGAGTCGGGGGGCGAGCAGTTCTTC.

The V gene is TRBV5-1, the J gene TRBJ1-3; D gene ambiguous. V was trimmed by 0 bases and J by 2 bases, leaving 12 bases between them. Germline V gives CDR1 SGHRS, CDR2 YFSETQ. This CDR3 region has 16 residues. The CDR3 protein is CASSLDNWDAGNTIYF. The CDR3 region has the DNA TGCGCCAGCAGCTTGGATAATTGGGATGCTGGAAACACCATATATTTT.

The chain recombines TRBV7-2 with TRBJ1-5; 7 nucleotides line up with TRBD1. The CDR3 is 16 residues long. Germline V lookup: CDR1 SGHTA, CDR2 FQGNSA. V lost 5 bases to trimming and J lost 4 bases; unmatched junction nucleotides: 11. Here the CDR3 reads CASSPGTALLNQPQHF. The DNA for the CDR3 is TGTGCCAGCAGCCCGGGGACAGCTCTACTGAATCAGCCCCAGCATTTT.

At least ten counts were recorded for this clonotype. CDR3 sequence reads: CASSPQGQGNTGELFF. The CDR3, as DNA: TGTGCCAGCAGCCCCCAGGGACAGGGCAACACCGGGGAGCTGTTTTTT. The V call is TRBV9, the J call TRBJ2-2, with 9 bases aligning to TRBD1. Germline loops: CDR1 SGDLS, CDR2 YYNGEE. This CDR3 is built from 16 residues. Germline trimming cut 4 bases from V and 2 bases from J; bases unmatched to any gene: 6.

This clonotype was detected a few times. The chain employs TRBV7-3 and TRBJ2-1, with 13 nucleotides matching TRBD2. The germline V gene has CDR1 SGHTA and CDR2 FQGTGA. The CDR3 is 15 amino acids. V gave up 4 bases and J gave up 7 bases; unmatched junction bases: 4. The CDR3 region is CASSSGGLAGNEQFF. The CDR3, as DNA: TGTGCCAGCAGCTCAGGGGGACTAGCGGGAAATGAGCAGTTCTTC.

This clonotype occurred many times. The CDR3 nucleotides are TGTGCCAGCAGTGAGTACTATAGCGGGGGCACAGATACGCAGTATTTT. Residues: CASSEYYSGGTDTQYF. The chain is built from TRBV6-1 and TRBJ2-3, with 8 bases matching TRBD2. The CDR3 is 16 residues long. V dropped 3 bases and J dropped 1; count of bases not matched to a gene: 6. Germline V gene data show CDR1 as MNHNS and CDR2 as SASEGT.

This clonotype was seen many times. The CDR3 region has the DNA TGCGCCAGCAGCCAAGTAGCGGGAAGTGGATTGTACGAGCAGTTCTTC. Translation: CASSQVAGSGLYEQFF. The chain combines TRBV4-1 with TRBJ2-1; 8 positions match TRBD2. Germline CDR1 MGHRA, CDR2 YSYEKL. There are 16 residues in the CDR3. The junction had 12 bases not matched to a gene; V was cut back by 1 base and J by 10 bases.

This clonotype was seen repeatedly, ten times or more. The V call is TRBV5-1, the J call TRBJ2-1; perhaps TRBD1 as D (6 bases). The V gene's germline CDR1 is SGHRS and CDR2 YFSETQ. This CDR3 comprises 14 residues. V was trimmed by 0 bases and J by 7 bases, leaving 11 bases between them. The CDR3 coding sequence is TGCGCCAGCAGCTTGGGGCAGGGGTTGAATGAGCAGTTCTTC. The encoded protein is CASSLGQGLNEQFF.

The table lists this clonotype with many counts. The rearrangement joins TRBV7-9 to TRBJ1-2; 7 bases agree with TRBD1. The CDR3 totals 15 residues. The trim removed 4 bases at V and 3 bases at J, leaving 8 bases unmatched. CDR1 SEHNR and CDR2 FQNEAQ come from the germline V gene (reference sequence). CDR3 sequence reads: CASSSGTVLDYGYTF. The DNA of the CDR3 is TGTGCCAGCAGCTCCGGGACAGTTCTTGACTATGGCTACACCTTC.

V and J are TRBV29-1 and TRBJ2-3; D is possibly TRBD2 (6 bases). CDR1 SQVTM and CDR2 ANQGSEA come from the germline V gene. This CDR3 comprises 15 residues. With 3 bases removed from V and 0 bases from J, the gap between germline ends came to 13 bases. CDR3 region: CSVENAGTSTDTQYF. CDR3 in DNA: TGCAGCGTTGAGAATGCCGGGACTAGCACAGATACGCAGTATTTT.

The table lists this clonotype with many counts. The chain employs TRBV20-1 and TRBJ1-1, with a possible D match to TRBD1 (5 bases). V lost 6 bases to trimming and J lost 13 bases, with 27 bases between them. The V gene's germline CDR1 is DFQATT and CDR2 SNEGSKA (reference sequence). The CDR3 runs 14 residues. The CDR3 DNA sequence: TGCAGTGCCCGAAAAAAGGGGCCGAGAAAGGTCGGTTTCTTT. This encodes CSARKKGPRKVGFF.

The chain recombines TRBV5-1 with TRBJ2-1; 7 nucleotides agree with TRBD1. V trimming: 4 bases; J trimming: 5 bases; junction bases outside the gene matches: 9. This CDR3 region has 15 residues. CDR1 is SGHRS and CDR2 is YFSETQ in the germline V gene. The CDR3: CASSLARGTNNEQFF. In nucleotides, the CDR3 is TGCGCCAGCAGCCTCGCCAGGGGGACAAACAATGAGCAGTTCTTC.

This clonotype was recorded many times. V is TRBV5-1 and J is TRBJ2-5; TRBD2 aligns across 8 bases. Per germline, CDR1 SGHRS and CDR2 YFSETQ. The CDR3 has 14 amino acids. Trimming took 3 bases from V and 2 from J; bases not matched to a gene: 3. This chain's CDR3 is CASSSGGVQETQYF. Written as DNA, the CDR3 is TGCGCCAGCAGCTCGGGAGGGGTTCAAGAGACCCAGTACTTC.

The CDR3 nucleotides are TGTGCCAGCAGCGTAGAGGGGGGGAGCGGAGATACGCAGTATTTT. As protein: CASSVEGGSGDTQYF. This chain uses TRBV9 with TRBJ2-3, with D perhaps TRBD2 (7 bases). This CDR3 comprises 15 residues. CDR1 and CDR2 from the germline V gene are SGDLS and YYNGEE. The V end lost 0 bases, the J end lost 5 bases, and 13 bases lay between the germline ends.

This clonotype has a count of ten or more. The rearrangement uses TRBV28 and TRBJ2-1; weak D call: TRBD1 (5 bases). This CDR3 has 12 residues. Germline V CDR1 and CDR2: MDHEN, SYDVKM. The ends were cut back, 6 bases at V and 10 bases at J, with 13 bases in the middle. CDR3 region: CASRTQGGEQFF. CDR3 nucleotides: TGTGCCAGCAGAACCCAGGGTGGCGAGCAGTTCTTC.

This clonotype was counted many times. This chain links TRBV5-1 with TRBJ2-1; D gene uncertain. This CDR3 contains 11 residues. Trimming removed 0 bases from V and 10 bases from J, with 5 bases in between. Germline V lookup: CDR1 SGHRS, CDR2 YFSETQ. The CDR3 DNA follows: TGCGCCAGCAGCTTGGGGTTGGAGCAGTTCTTC. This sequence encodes CASSLGLEQFF. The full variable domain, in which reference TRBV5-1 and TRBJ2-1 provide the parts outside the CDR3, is KAGVTQTPRYLIKTRGQQVTLSCSPISGHRSVSWYQQTPGQGLQFLFEYFSETQRNKGNFPGRFSGRQFSNSRSEMNVSTLELGDSALYLCASSLGLEQFFGPGTRLTVL.

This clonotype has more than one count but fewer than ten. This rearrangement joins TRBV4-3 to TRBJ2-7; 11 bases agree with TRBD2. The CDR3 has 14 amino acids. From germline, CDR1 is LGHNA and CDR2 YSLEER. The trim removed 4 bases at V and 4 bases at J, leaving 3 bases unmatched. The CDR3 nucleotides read TGCGCCAGCAGCCCGGGACTAGCGGTATACGAGCAGTACTTC. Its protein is CASSPGLAVYEQYF.

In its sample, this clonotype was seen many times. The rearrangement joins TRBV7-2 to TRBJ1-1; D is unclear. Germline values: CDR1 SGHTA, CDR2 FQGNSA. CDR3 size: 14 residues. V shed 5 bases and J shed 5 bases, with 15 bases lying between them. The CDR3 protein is CASSLRAGGTEAFF. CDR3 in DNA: TGTGCCAGCAGCCTTAGGGCGGGTGGGACTGAAGCTTTCTTT.

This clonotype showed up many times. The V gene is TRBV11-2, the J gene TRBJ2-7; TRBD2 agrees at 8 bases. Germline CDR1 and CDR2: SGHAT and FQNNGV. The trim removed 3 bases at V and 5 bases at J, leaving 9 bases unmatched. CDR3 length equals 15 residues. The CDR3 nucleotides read TGTGCCAGCAGCTTGGAACCGGGACTAGAGCACGAGCAGTACTTC. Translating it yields CASSLEPGLEHEQYF.